Presented here are 15 T cell receptor beta chains from one specimen sequenced in a study of T cell changes during pregnancy in multiple sclerosis (dated by TCRdb to between 2018 and 2021). The library was made by the immunoSEQ multiplex PCR assay. Entries here come from immuneACCESS through TCRdb and include only in-frame sequences with V and J called. Some clones fail to appear in such tables; in the studies checked, an unresolved V gene covers under half of the shortfall, and the cause of the remainder is unknown. The sample contains 35,000 to 45,000 clones, more than 85% of them found a single time. The ten top clones hold over 10% of the sample. The sequenced sample was CD8+ T cells from peripheral blood mononuclear cells, obtained in the first trimester of pregnancy. These receptors came from a female donor with multiple sclerosis, enrolled in a pregnancy study.

The chain couples TRBV9 to TRBJ2-7; 9 bases line up with TRBD1. V shed 5 bases, J shed 3 bases, and the junction held 6 bases outside the gene matches. The germline CDR1 and CDR2 sequences are SGDLS and YYNGEE. CDR3 size: 14 residues. CDR3 sequence reads: CASSGTGSGYEQYF. CDR3 nucleotides: TGTGCCAGCAGTGGGACAGGGAGTGGCTACGAGCAGTACTTC.

The V and J genes are TRBV27 and TRBJ1-5; no clear D gene. The CDR3 covers 14 residues. Trimming cost V 3 bases and J 5 bases, with 11 bases left between them. CDR1 is MNHEY, CDR2 SMNVEV, per germline (reference sequence). DNA for the CDR3: TGTGCCAGCAGTTTTTCCGGCGGAGATCAGCCCCAGCATTTT. Protein: CASSFSGGDQPQHF.

The chain recombines TRBV9 with TRBJ2-1, with 9 bases lining up with TRBD2. Germline CDR1 reads SGDLS; CDR2 reads YYNGEE. The CDR3 spans 15 residues. V trimming: 0 bases; J trimming: 10 bases; junction bases outside the gene matches: 8. CDR3 residues: CASSVDGGGVNEQFF. CDR3 nucleotides: TGTGCCAGCAGCGTAGATGGCGGGGGGGTGAACGAGCAGTTCTTC.

The chain recombines TRBV7-2 with TRBJ1-5, with no clear D. Between the trimmed V and J ends, which lost 5 bases and 2 bases, there was a span of 13 bases. Germline V gene lookup returns CDR1 SGHTA and CDR2 FQGNSA. This CDR3 spans 15 amino acids. CDR3 sequence reads: CASSQEGMGNQPQHF. Written as DNA, the CDR3 is TGTGCCAGCAGCCAAGAGGGTATGGGCAATCAGCCCCAGCATTTT.

The chain joins TRBV11-2 to TRBJ2-2, with D possibly TRBD2 on 7 matching bases. Germline assignment: CDR1 SGHAT and CDR2 FQNNGV. Trimming stripped 3 bases from V and 4 bases from J, with 12 bases between. This CDR3 contains 15 residues. Here the CDR3 reads CASSLKGGGTGELFF. CDR3 nucleotide sequence: TGTGCCAGCAGCTTGAAGGGAGGGGGCACCGGGGAGCTGTTTTTT.

This clone was detected once. The rearrangement uses TRBV27 and TRBJ2-2; no clear D gene. V lost 5 bases and J lost 1, with 5 bases in between. Germline CDR1 and CDR2: MNHEY and SMNVEV (reference sequence). This CDR3 region has 13 residues. CDR3 region: CASSAVNTGELFF. The CDR3 DNA is TGTGCCAGCAGTGCGGTGAACACCGGGGAGCTGTTTTTT.

The DNA for the CDR3 is TGCGCCAGCAGCTTGGTGGGCAGAATACCTGAAGCTTTCTTT. Translated, it gives CASSLVGRIPEAFF. This chain connects TRBV5-1 to TRBJ1-1; no firm D call. Germline CDR1 is SGHRS and CDR2 is YFSETQ. The CDR3 is 14 residues long. Trimming shortened V by 0 bases and J by 6 bases, and 12 bases separated the two germline ends.

This clone was counted once. The CDR3 DNA is TGTGCCAGCAGTCCAGGAGGGGGGGATCAGCCCCAGCATTTT. Encoded protein: CASSPGGGDQPQHF. The chain is built from TRBV6-5 and TRBJ1-5, with D possibly being TRBD1 (6 bases). Trimming left V 5 bases short and J 5 bases short, with 13 bases between. The CDR3 sequence is 14 residues long. Germline assignment: CDR1 MNHEY and CDR2 SVGAGI.

This clone was seen just once. This chain uses TRBV28 with TRBJ2-6; D is unresolved. CDR1 and CDR2 (germline): MDHEN, SYDVKM. Trimming took off 3 bases at V and 2 bases at J, with 8 bases between the two ends. The CDR3 is 15 residues long. CDR3 bases: TGTGCCAGCAGTTTTACTTCTACTGGGGCCAACGTCCTGACTTTC. Protein: CASSFTSTGANVLTF.

The J gene is TRBJ2-1, the V gene TRBV27; 9 nucleotides align to TRBD2. The V segment lost 8 bases and the J segment 5 bases; nucleotides outside the gene matches: 4. This CDR3 comprises 13 residues. Looked up from germline, CDR1 is MNHEY and CDR2 is SMNVEV (reference sequence). The CDR3 sequence is CASGGGADNEQFF. DNA of the CDR3: TGTGCCAGCGGCGGGGGGGCCGACAATGAGCAGTTCTTC.

This sequence joins TRBV6-4 and TRBJ1-6, with D uncertain. CDR1 MRHNA and CDR2 SNTAGT come from the germline V gene. This CDR3 is built from 13 residues. The V end lost 2 bases, the J end lost 5 bases, and 4 bases lay between the germline ends. The CDR3 nucleotides are TGTGCCAGCAGTGACAACAATAATTCACCCCTCCACTTT. Translating it yields CASSDNNNSPLHF.

This rearrangement joins TRBV6-6 to TRBJ2-2; D is uncertain. The CDR3 runs 12 residues. V lost 7 bases, J lost 3 bases, and 6 bases lay in between. Germline V lookup: CDR1 MNHNY, CDR2 SVGAGI (reference sequence). This CDR3 reads CASIIDTGELFF. CDR3 bases: TGTGCCAGCATTATAGACACCGGGGAGCTGTTTTTT.

This chain uses TRBV2 with TRBJ2-7; D remains ambiguous. This CDR3 is built from 12 residues. Trimming removed 7 bases at V and 0 bases at J, with 7 bases between. Germline V gives CDR1 SNHLY, CDR2 FYNNEI. The chain's CDR3 is CASMGDSYEQYF. The CDR3, as DNA: TGTGCCAGCATGGGCGACTCCTACGAGCAGTACTTC.

This chain connects TRBV2 to TRBJ2-3; TRBD1 aligns across 10 bases. The germline V gene has CDR1 SNHLY and CDR2 FYNNEI. The CDR3 sequence is 15 residues long. V lost 7 bases and J lost 3; bases outside the gene matches: 7. The CDR3: CASNDGQGGTDTQYF. DNA of the CDR3: TGTGCCAGCAATGACGGACAGGGGGGTACAGATACGCAGTATTTT.

This clone has only one observation. This chain connects TRBV6-6 to TRBJ1-1, with 9 bases fitting TRBD1. The V gene's germline CDR1 is MNHNY and CDR2 SVGAGI (reference sequence). Unmatched junction bases numbered 5, after V lost 0 bases and J lost 3 bases. This CDR3 contains 16 residues. The CDR3 nucleotides read TGTGCCAGCAGTTACTCGGGGACAGGGATCGACACTGAAGCTTTCTTT. Translating gives CASSYSGTGIDTEAFF.